This TCR beta chain was recovered during a study of T cell responses to AZD1222 COVID-19 vaccine. Study outcomes and limitations: It was only after the peak T cell response that any repertoires were sampled. The donor cohort was predominantly white British with a female majority, and clonal diversity may have been underestimated. There were vaccine-associated CD4 TCRs across spike, dominant at 160-218 and 743-854.

CDR1 is SGDLS and CDR2 is YYNGEE in the germline V gene. This CDR3 has 15 residues. Unmatched junction bases numbered 4, after V lost 0 bases and J lost 5 bases. Profiling relied on immunoSEQ multiplex PCR, and the TCRdb table lists in-frame clones only, not all of them. Altogether 95,000 to 100,000 clones are present, around 84% being singletons, with the ten largest covering roughly 1.4%. A remark on this clone: No antigen is known for it.

The sequence derives from an adult in good health. The chain joins TRBV9 to TRBJ2-1, with 8 bases fitting TRBD2. The specimen was peripheral blood, collected on day 0 of AZD1222 vaccination. CDR3 amino acids: CASSVVAGLNNEQFF. CDR3 coding DNA: TGTGCCAGCAGCGTAGTAGCGGGACTTAACAATGAGCAGTTCTTC.